This TCR beta chain emerged from a study of blood T cell repertoires in COVID-19 (dated by TCRdb to the early 2020s). For context, the study as a whole: Samples from collaborators originated in the United States, Italy and Spain and spanned both the acute and convalescent phases of COVID-19. Samples were obtained from the ongoing ImmuneRACE study (first 160 participants) and from roughly 1,300 subjects provided by 6 global collaborators. The prospective study material was composed of cDNA or gDNA derived from T cells, B-cell-depleted T cells, or PBMCs. The repertoires were released in a freely available public database meant as a resource for research on the immune response to SARS-CoV-2. Sample metadata almost always included a de-identified subject ID, COVID-19 status, age in years and sex. Where available, HLA class I and class II types were taken from metadata supplied by the sample provider and were not determined by assay-based typing. The dataset comprised deeply sampled blood TCRbeta repertoires from subjects exposed to, actively infected with, or recovered from COVID-19. The study at large found these results: Clinical and demographic metadata were provided uncurated, with the amount varying by source and participant.

The immunoSEQ Assay, a bias-controlled multiplex PCR, was used to amplify TCRbeta CDR3 regions from genomic DNA. Turning to the authors' computational methods: The number of nucleated cells in each sample was estimated by amplification of reference gene primers within the assay. To quantify the absolute abundance of each unique TCRbeta CDR3 rearrangement, sequence reads were collapsed and filtered. Productive Simpson clonality was computed per sample as the square root of Simpson's diversity index over productive rearrangements. Drawn from immuneACCESS, this table holds only the in-frame rearrangements with V and J called that TCRdb kept. Clones are partly lost; checked studies trace under half to an unresolved V gene and leave the rest unexplained. V, J and clone size derive from that table, while D and trimming were established from the DNA sequence. This sample gives 25,000 to 35,000 clones in total; 93% of them show up just once. The ten most abundant clones make up 0.65% to 0.85% of the sample.

One collaborating source in Seattle enrolled patients during active infection and followed them longitudinally through the course of disease. Whole blood was collected in K2EDTA tubes by collaborating institutions according to the institutions' own protocols. For TCRbeta analysis, collaborators shipped samples as frozen whole blood, isolated PBMCs, or DNA extracted from either of those sample types. From its cysteine to its phenylalanine, the CDR3 spans 14 amino acids. The sequence is cut down to CDR3 DNA, 42 bases in frame from base 1. Trimming takes 6 bases from V and 4 bases from J, and the germline ends sit 15 bases apart. The germline V gene sets CDR1 to MDHEN and CDR2 to SYDVKM. Turning to this clone: Its antigen specificity is not known. The record has no base qualities; no much larger clone is one base away.

The chain links TRBV28 with TRBJ1-1; a tentative D call is TRBD1 (5 bases match). The material sequenced was peripheral blood. The clonotype originates from an older woman with COVID-19, enrolled during active disease. The nucleotide sequence reads as follows: TGTGCCAGCAGCTCCCAGGGTTCCGCCACTGAAGCTTTCTTT. This encodes CASSSQGSATEAFF.